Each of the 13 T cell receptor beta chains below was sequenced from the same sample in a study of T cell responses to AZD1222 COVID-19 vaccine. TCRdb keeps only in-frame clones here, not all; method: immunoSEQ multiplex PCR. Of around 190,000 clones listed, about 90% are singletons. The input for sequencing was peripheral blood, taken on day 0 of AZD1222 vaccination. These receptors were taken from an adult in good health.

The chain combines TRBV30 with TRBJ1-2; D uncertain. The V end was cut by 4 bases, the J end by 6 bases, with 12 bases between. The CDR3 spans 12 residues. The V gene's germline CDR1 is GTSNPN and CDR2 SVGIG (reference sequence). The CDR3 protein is CAWTLGGNGYTF. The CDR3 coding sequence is TGTGCCTGGACCCTAGGAGGGAATGGCTACACCTTC.

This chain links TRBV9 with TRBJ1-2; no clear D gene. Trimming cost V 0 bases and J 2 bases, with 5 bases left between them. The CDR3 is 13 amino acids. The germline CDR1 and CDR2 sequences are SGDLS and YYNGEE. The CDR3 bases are TGTGCCAGCAGCGTAGCACCGAACTATGGCTACACCTTC. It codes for CASSVAPNYGYTF.

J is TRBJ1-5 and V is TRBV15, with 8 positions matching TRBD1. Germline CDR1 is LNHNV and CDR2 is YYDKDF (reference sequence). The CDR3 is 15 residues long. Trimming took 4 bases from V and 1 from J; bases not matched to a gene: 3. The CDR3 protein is CATSIDRGSNQPQHF. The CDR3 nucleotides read TGTGCCACCAGCATAGACAGGGGAAGCAATCAGCCCCAGCATTTT. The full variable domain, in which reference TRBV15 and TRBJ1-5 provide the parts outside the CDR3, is DAMVIQNPRYQVTQFGKPVTLSCSQTLNHNVMYWYQQKSSQAPKLLFHYYDKDFNNEADTPDNFQSRRPNTSFCFLDIRSPGLGDTAMYLCATSIDRGSNQPQHFGDGTRLSIL.

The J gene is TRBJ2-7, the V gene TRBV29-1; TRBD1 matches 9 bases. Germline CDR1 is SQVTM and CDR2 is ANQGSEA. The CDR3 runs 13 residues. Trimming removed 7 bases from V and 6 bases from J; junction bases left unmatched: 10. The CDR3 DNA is TGCAGCGCCTGGGGACAGGGTTTGTCCGAGCAGTACTTC. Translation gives CSAWGQGLSEQYF.

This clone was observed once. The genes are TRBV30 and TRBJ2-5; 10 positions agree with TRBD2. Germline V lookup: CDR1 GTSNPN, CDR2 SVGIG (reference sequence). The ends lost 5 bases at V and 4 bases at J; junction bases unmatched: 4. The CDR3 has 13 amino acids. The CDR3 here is CAWAASGGETQYF. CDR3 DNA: TGTGCCTGGGCGGCTAGCGGGGGAGAGACCCAGTACTTC.

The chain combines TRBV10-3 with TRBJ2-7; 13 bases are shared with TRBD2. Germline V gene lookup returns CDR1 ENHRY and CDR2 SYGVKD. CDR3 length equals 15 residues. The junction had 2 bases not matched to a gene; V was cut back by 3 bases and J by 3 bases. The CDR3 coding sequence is TGTGCCATCAGTGACCGGACTAGCGGGAGCTACGAGCAGTACTTC. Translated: CAISDRTSGSYEQYF.

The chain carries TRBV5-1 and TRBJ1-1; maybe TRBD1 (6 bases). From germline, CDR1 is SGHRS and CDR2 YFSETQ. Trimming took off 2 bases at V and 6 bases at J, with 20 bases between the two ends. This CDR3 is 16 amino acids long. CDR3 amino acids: CASSLSGGPASPEAFF. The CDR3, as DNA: TGCGCCAGCAGCTTAAGCGGGGGGCCGGCGTCCCCTGAAGCTTTCTTT.

This CDR3 reads CAWSVRNHDTEAFF. CDR3 in DNA: TGTGCCTGGAGTGTACGCAACCATGACACTGAAGCTTTCTTT. This chain uses TRBV30 with TRBJ1-1; D remains ambiguous. The V end was cut by 0 bases, the J end by 3 bases, with 11 bases between. The germline CDR1 and CDR2 sequences are GTSNPN and SVGIG (reference sequence). This CDR3 spans 14 amino acids.

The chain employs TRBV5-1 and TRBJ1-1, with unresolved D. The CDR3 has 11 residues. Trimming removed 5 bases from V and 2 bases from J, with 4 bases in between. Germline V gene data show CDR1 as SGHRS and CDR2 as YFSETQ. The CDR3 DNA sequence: TGCGCCAGCAGGGGAAACACTGAAGCTTTCTTT. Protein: CASRGNTEAFF.

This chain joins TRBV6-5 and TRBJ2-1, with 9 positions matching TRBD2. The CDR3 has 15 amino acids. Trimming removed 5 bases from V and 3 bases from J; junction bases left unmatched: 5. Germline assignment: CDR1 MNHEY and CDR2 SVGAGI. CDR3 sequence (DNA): TGTGCCAGCAGTAGGACTAGCGAGGGCTACAATGAGCAGTTCTTC. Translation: CASSRTSEGYNEQFF.

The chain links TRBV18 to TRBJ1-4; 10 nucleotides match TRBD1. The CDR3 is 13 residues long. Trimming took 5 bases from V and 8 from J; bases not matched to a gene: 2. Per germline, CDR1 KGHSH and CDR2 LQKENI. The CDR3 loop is CASSLTGGEKLFF. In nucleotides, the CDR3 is TGTGCCAGCTCATTGACAGGGGGCGAAAAACTGTTTTTT. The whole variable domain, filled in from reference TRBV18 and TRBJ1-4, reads NAGVMQNPRHLVRRRGQEARLRCSPMKGHSHVYWYRQLPEEGLKFMVYLQKENIIDESGMPKERFSAEFPKEGPSILRIQQVVRGDSAAYFCASSLTGGEKLFFGSGTQLSVL.

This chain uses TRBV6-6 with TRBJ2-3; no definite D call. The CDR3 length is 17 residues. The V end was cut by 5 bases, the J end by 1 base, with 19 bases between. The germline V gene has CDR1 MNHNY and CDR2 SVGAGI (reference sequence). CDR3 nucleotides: TGTGCCAGCAGTCGCCAGGTCGTTGACGCTGGCACAGATACGCAGTATTTT. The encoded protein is CASSRQVVDAGTDTQYF.

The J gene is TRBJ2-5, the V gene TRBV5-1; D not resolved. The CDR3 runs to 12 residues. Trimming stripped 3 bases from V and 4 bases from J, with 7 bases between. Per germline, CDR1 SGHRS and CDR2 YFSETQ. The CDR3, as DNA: TGCGCCAGCAGCTCTGACCGAGAGACCCAGTACTTC. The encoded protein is CASSSDRETQYF. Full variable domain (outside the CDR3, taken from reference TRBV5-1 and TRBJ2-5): KAGVTQTPRYLIKTRGQQVTLSCSPISGHRSVSWYQQTPGQGLQFLFEYFSETQRNKGNFPGRFSGRQFSNSRSEMNVSTLELGDSALYLCASSSDRETQYFGPGTRLLVL.